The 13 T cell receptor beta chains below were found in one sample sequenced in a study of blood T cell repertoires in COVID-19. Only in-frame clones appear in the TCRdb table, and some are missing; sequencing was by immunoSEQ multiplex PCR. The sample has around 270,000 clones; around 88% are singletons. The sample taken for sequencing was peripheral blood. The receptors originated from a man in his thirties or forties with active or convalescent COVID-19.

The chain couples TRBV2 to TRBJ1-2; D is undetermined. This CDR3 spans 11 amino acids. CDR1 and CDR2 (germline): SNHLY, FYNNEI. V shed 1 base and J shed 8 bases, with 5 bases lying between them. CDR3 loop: CASSEGGGYTF. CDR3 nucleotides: TGTGCCAGCAGTGAAGGAGGCGGCTACACCTTC.

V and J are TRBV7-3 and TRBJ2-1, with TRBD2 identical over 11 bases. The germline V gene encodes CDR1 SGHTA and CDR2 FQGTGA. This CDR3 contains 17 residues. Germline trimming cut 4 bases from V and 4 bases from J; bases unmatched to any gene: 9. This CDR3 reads CASSSASSGGIYNEQFF. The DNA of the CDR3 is TGTGCCAGCAGCTCAGCTTCTAGCGGGGGGATATACAATGAGCAGTTCTTC.

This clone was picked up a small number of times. The CDR3, as DNA: TGTGCCAGCAGCCAAGTAATGAATGAAAAACTGTTTTTT. As protein: CASSQVMNEKLFF. The chain employs TRBV3-1 (or the pseudogene TRBV3-2) and TRBJ1-4; D ambiguous. V was cut by 1 base and J by 5 bases, with 5 bases left in between. CDR1 is LGHDT and CDR2 is YNNKEL in the germline V gene (reference sequence). The CDR3 extends over 13 amino acids.

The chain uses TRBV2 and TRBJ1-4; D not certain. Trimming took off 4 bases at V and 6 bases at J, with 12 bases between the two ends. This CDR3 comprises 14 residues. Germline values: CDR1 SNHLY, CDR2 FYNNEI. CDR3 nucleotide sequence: TGTGCCAGCAGTGCTAGTCAGTGGGATGAAAAACTGTTTTTT. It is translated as CASSASQWDEKLFF.

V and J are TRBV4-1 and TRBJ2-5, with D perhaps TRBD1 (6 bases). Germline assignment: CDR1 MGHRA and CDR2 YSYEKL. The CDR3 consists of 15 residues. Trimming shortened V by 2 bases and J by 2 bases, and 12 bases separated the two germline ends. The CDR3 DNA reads TGCGCCAGCAGCCAACCCGACAGGATTCAAGAGACCCAGTACTTC. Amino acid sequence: CASSQPDRIQETQYF.

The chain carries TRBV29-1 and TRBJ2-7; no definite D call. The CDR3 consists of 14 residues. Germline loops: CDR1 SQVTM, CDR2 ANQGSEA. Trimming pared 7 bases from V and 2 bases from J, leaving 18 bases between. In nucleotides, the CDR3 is TGCAGCGCCACTACCCGGCTGACCGCCTACGAGCAGTACTTC. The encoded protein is CSATTRLTAYEQYF.

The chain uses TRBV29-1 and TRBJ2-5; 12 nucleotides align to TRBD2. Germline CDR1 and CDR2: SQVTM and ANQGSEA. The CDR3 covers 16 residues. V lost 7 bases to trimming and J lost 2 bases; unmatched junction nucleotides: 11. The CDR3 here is CSALGLAGPNQETQYF. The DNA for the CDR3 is TGCAGCGCCCTAGGACTAGCGGGACCGAATCAAGAGACCCAGTACTTC.

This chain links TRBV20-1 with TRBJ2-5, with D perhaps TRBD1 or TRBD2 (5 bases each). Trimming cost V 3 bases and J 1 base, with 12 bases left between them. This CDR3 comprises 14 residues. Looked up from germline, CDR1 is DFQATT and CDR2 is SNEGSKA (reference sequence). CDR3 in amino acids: CSASGGQGQETQYF. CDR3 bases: TGCAGTGCTAGTGGGGGTCAGGGCCAAGAGACCCAGTACTTC.

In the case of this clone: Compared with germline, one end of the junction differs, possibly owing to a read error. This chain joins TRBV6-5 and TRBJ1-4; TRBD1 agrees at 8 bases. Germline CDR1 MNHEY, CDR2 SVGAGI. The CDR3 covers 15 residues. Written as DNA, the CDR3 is TGTGCCAGCAGTTATAAAGGACAGGGTAATCAAAAACTGTTTTTT. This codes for CASSYKGQGNQKLFF.

CDR3 nucleotide sequence: TGTGCCAGCAGTGATTCTTTCAGCTCTGGGGCCAACGTCCTGACTTTC. Translating gives CASSDSFSSGANVLTF. The gene calls are TRBV6-1 and TRBJ2-6; D unresolved. Germline loops: CDR1 MNHNS, CDR2 SASEGT. Trimming cost V 3 bases and J 0 bases, with 9 bases left between them. The length of the CDR3 is 16 residues.

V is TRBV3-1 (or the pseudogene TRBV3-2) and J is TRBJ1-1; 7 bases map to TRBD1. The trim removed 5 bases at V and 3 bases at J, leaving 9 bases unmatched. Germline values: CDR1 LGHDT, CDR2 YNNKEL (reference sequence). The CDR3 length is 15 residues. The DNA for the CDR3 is TGTGCCAGCAGCTATATATTACAGGGGTACACTGAAGCTTTCTTT. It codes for CASSYILQGYTEAFF.

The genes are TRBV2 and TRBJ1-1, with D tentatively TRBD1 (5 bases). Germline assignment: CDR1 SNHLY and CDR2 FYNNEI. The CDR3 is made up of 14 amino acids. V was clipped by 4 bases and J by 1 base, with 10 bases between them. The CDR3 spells CASSGWRGNTEAFF. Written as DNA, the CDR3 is TGTGCCAGCAGTGGTTGGAGGGGGAACACTGAAGCTTTCTTT.

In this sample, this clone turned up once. CDR3 coding DNA: TGTGCCAGCAGCGTAGGGGGACAGGGACCTTACGAGCAGTACTTC. Amino acid sequence: CASSVGGQGPYEQYF. The rearrangement links TRBV11-1 to TRBJ2-7, with 9 bases aligning to TRBD1. The V gene end was trimmed by 5 bases and the J gene end by 4 bases; junction bases not matched to a gene: 9. The CDR3 sequence is 15 residues long. Germline V CDR1 and CDR2: SGHAT, FQDESV (reference sequence).